This entry lists 18 T cell receptor beta chains sequenced from one sample in a study of OX40 agonist ivuxolimab in advanced cancers. The protocol was immunoSEQ multiplex PCR, while the TCRdb copy is restricted to in-frame clones and leaves out a portion. This sample has 25,000 to 35,000 clones, with more than 85% found just once. Here the sequenced sample was CD4+ or CD8+ T cells sorted from blood, taken in a trial of the OX40 agonist ivuxolimab. The receptors come from an adult with an advanced solid tumor such as melanoma, head and neck, liver or kidney cancer.

The genes are TRBV19 and TRBJ2-7, with TRBD2 as a possible D gene (5 bases). Germline-derived CDR1 and CDR2 are LNHDA and SQIVND (reference sequence). CDR3 size: 15 residues. V was shortened by 4 bases and J by 0 bases, with 13 bases between the two germline ends. CDR3 in amino acids: CASSNGIGDSYEQYF. CDR3 DNA: TGTGCCAGTAGTAACGGGATCGGGGACTCCTACGAGCAGTACTTC.

V gene TRBV7-9 combines with J gene TRBJ2-2; TRBD1 matches 8 bases. The CDR3 is made up of 18 amino acids. CDR1 is SEHNR, CDR2 FQNEAQ, per germline (reference sequence). The J segment lost 3 bases and the V segment lost 6 bases, leaving 15 bases of the junction unmatched. The CDR3 spells CASSWRGQGRFDTGELFF. CDR3 DNA sequence: TGTGCCAGCAGTTGGAGAGGACAGGGCCGGTTTGACACCGGGGAGCTGTTTTTT. The full variable domain, with the rest looked up from reference TRBV7-9 and TRBJ2-2, is DTGVSQNPRHKITKRGQNVTFRCDPISEHNRLYWYRQTLGQGPEFLTYFQNEAQLEKSRLLSDRFSAERPKGSFSTLEIQRTEQGDSAMYLCASSWRGQGRFDTGELFFGEGSRLTVL.

This clone was found a few times. V is TRBV19 and J is TRBJ2-1; possible D gene TRBD2, 6 bases. Germline V gene lookup returns CDR1 LNHDA and CDR2 SQIVND (reference sequence). V dropped 2 bases and J dropped 1 base, with 12 bases sitting between them. The CDR3 consists of 16 residues. Written as DNA, the CDR3 is TGTGCCAGTAGTATAAGTGGGGCGGGATCCTACAATGAGCAGTTCTTC. This encodes CASSISGAGSYNEQFF.

In its sample, this clone was seen once. The rearrangement links TRBV7-6 to TRBJ1-5, with D possibly TRBD1 on 6 matching bases. The CDR3 consists of 14 residues. With 1 base removed from V and 7 bases from J, the gap between germline ends came to 11 bases. Germline V gene sequence: CDR1 SGHVS, CDR2 FNYEAQ. The CDR3 coding sequence is TGTGCCAGCAGCTTAGGAGGGGGATCCCAGCCCCAGCATTTT. This sequence encodes CASSLGGGSQPQHF.

The CDR3 reads CASSLGLQSGELFF. DNA of the CDR3: TGTGCCAGCAGTTTGGGACTTCAGTCCGGGGAGCTGTTTTTT. The chain carries TRBV28 and TRBJ2-2, with D maybe TRBD2 (6 bases). This CDR3 contains 14 residues. From germline, CDR1 is MDHEN and CDR2 SYDVKM. V was cut by 3 bases and J by 6 bases, with 11 bases left in between.

The V call is TRBV7-9, the J call TRBJ2-7; either TRBD1 or TRBD2 may supply D (6 bases each). Per the germline V gene, CDR1 is SEHNR and CDR2 is FQNEAQ (reference sequence). There are 14 residues in the CDR3. Trimming left V 8 bases short and J 6 bases short, with 20 bases between. DNA for the CDR3: TGTGCCAGCGGACCTGGGGGGCCCCCCAGCGAGCAGTACTTC. It specifies CASGPGGPPSEQYF.

In its sample, this clone was seen once. This sequence joins TRBV28 and TRBJ2-1, with D possibly matching TRBD1 (5 bases). This CDR3 spans 18 amino acids. Germline values: CDR1 MDHEN, CDR2 SYDVKM. The V end lost 3 bases, the J end lost 0 bases, and 18 bases lay between the germline ends. The CDR3 spells CASSFIREVPSSYNEQFF. For the CDR3, the DNA is TGTGCCAGCAGTTTCATCAGGGAAGTCCCGAGCTCCTACAATGAGCAGTTCTTC.

The chain couples TRBV6-5 to TRBJ2-1; D gene uncertain. Trimming removed 4 bases from V and 0 bases from J, with 7 bases in between. The CDR3 loop spans 14 amino acids. Germline CDR1 and CDR2: MNHEY and SVGAGI. The CDR3 bases are TGTGCCAGCAGTTTTCACCTCTCCTACAATGAGCAGTTCTTC. Protein sequence: CASSFHLSYNEQFF.

Turning to this clone: The same CDR3 is also encoded by other DNA sequences in this sample. The genes are TRBV11-2 and TRBJ2-7; 8 bases line up with TRBD2. CDR3 size: 14 residues. Germline CDR1 and CDR2: SGHAT and FQNNGV. The ends lost 0 bases at V and 4 bases at J; junction bases unmatched: 2. The CDR3 is CASSLELADYEQYF. CDR3 bases: TGTGCCAGCAGCTTAGAACTAGCGGATTACGAGCAGTACTTC.

The chain couples TRBV7-8 to TRBJ2-7; 7 bases match TRBD2. This CDR3 region has 14 residues. CDR1 and CDR2 from the germline V gene are SGHVS and FQNEAQ. Unmatched junction bases numbered 6, after V lost 5 bases and J lost 2 bases. This CDR3 reads CASSPPGGTYEQYF. The CDR3 DNA is TGTGCCAGCAGCCCCCCCGGGGGGACCTACGAGCAGTACTTC.

The chain is built from TRBV27 and TRBJ2-7; 9 bases fit TRBD2. The CDR3 extends over 15 amino acids. V lost 2 bases, J lost 1 base, and 3 bases stayed unmatched. The germline V gene has CDR1 MNHEY and CDR2 SMNVEV (reference sequence). CDR3 sequence (DNA): TGTGCCAGCAGTTTAGGGGCGGGAGGGTCCTACGAGCAGTACTTC. It is translated as CASSLGAGGSYEQYF.

The chain combines TRBV5-6 with TRBJ1-5; no reliable D call. V lost 0 bases and J 7 bases, leaving 8 bases between the germline ends. The germline V gene has CDR1 SGHDT and CDR2 YYEEEE. This CDR3 has 13 amino acids. The CDR3 DNA sequence: TGTGCCAGCAGCTTGGGCGGGAGCCAGCCCCAGCATTTT. It specifies CASSLGGSQPQHF.

CDR3 nucleotides: TGTGCCAGCAGCTTCGACAGGGGGCTTGCCGGGGAGCTGTTTTTT. It translates to CASSFDRGLAGELFF. This sequence joins TRBV7-9 and TRBJ2-2, with 10 bases that match TRBD1. This CDR3 is built from 15 residues. J lost 6 bases, V lost 3 bases, and 4 bases had no gene match. Germline CDR1 SEHNR, CDR2 FQNEAQ (reference sequence).

CDR3 DNA sequence: TGTGCCAGCAGTTTATCCGTCGGGACCGATCCTGAAGCTTTCTTT. This encodes CASSLSVGTDPEAFF. This chain joins TRBV28 and TRBJ1-1, with D maybe TRBD1 (5 bases). Germline loops: CDR1 MDHEN, CDR2 SYDVKM. This CDR3 comprises 15 residues. The V end lost 1 base, the J end lost 6 bases, and 15 bases lay between the germline ends.

This clone was observed a handful of times. This sequence joins TRBV15 and TRBJ2-5, with D unclear. V was shortened by 0 bases and J by 4 bases, with 9 bases between the two germline ends. The CDR3 consists of 14 residues. Germline V gene lookup returns CDR1 LNHNV and CDR2 YYDKDF (reference sequence). CDR3 region: CATSRELAAETQYF. DNA of the CDR3: TGTGCCACCAGCAGAGAATTGGCAGCAGAGACCCAGTACTTC. The full variable domain, its missing parts supplied by reference TRBV15 and TRBJ2-5, is DAMVIQNPRYQVTQFGKPVTLSCSQTLNHNVMYWYQQKSSQAPKLLFHYYDKDFNNEADTPDNFQSRRPNTSFCFLDIRSPGLGDTAMYLCATSRELAAETQYFGPGTRLLVL.

The rearrangement links TRBV19 to TRBJ2-7; D is unclear. The CDR3 is 15 amino acids. Germline CDR1 is LNHDA and CDR2 is SQIVND (reference sequence). V was shortened by 5 bases and J by 4 bases, with 18 bases between the two germline ends. CDR3 sequence reads: CASSPQTLNPYEQYF. The CDR3 DNA is TGTGCCAGTAGTCCCCAGACCCTGAACCCGTACGAGCAGTACTTC.

The chain recombines TRBV4-1 with TRBJ2-7; D call uncertain. Trimming pared 0 bases from V and 2 bases from J, leaving 11 bases between. Germline loops: CDR1 MGHRA, CDR2 YSYEKL. The CDR3 is 15 residues long. The DNA for the CDR3 is TGCGCCAGCAGCCAAGAGTGGGTAGTCGCCTACGAGCAGTACTTC. As protein: CASSQEWVVAYEQYF.

This clone was counted once. The rearrangement uses TRBV5-5 and TRBJ2-7; D remains unclear. This CDR3 spans 15 amino acids. V dropped 0 bases and J dropped 3 bases, with 13 bases sitting between them. Germline CDR1 SGHKS, CDR2 YYEKEE (reference sequence). In DNA form, the CDR3 reads TGTGCCAGCAGCTTGGCTTTGCGTCCCAACTACGAGCAGTACTTC. Its translation: CASSLALRPNYEQYF. Full variable domain (remainder filled in from reference TRBV5-5 and TRBJ2-7): DAGVTQSPTHLIKTRGQQVTLRCSPISGHKSVSWYQQVLGQGPQFIFQYYEKEERGRGNFPDRFSARQFPNYSSELNVNALLLGDSALYLCASSLALRPNYEQYFGPGTRLTVT.